Presented here are 19 T cell receptor beta chains from one specimen sequenced in a study of shared T cell receptors in the human thymus. Here immunoSEQ multiplex PCR was the method, and the copy in TCRdb shows in-frame clones only, minus some. The top ten clones hold 0.0095% to 0.013% of a sample with about 660,000 clones, around 89% of them seen once. This sample also appeared in a second study, on human thymus T cells.

The sequenced sample was thymocytes. Receptors were obtained from a boy in the first two years of life with a congenital heart defect.

V and J are TRBV2 and TRBJ1-5, with 8 bases identical to TRBD1. The CDR3 covers 16 residues. V trimming: 6 bases; J trimming: 5 bases; junction bases outside the gene matches: 12. The germline V gene encodes CDR1 SNHLY and CDR2 FYNNEI. This CDR3 reads CASSAVTDRDDQPQHF. CDR3 bases: TGTGCCAGCAGCGCGGTGACGGACAGGGACGATCAGCCCCAGCATTTT.

This chain joins TRBV7-3 and TRBJ2-3; weak D call: TRBD2 (7 bases). This CDR3 comprises 16 residues. Germline V gene data show CDR1 as SGHTA and CDR2 as FQGTGA. The V end was cut by 8 bases, the J end by 8 bases, with 26 bases between. CDR3 DNA sequence: TGTGCCAGCGCTAGAAGGGGGAGGGCCCCCCGCGGTACGCAGTATTTT. Translating it yields CASARRGRAPRGTQYF.

This clone has just one count. The DNA is left out, because the CDR3 cannot be placed on it with certainty; the CDR3 is given as TCRdb lists it. The chain employs TRBV27 and TRBJ2-7; the D call of TRBD1 is as the table states it, not checked on the DNA. CDR1 and CDR2 (germline): MNHEY, SMNVEV (reference sequence). The CDR3 length equals 15 residues, ends included. The CDR3 spells CASSLSLDKNYEQYF.

This clone was observed a few times. V usage is TRBV7-2 and J usage is TRBJ2-3, with D perhaps TRBD1 (5 bases). The CDR3 is 16 residues long. Germline CDR1 SGHTA, CDR2 FQGNSA. V was trimmed by 0 bases and J by 1 base, leaving 11 bases between them. The CDR3 protein is CASSLAHPRGTDTQYF. CDR3 DNA sequence: TGTGCCAGCAGCTTAGCTCACCCCAGGGGCACAGATACGCAGTATTTT.

The rearrangement links TRBV27 to TRBJ1-1; TRBD1 might be the D (5 bases). This CDR3 is built from 15 residues. The germline CDR1 and CDR2 sequences are MNHEY and SMNVEV (reference sequence). V dropped 6 bases and J dropped 11 bases, with 25 bases sitting between them. The CDR3 loop is CASSSSSLGGVVAFF. CDR3 DNA sequence: TGTGCCAGCAGCTCCTCCTCCCTTGGGGGGGTGGTCGCTTTCTTT.

The chain links TRBV27 to TRBJ2-2; 7 positions agree with TRBD2. The CDR3 is 18 residues long. From germline, CDR1 is MNHEY and CDR2 SMNVEV (reference sequence). Unmatched junction bases numbered 11, after V lost 2 bases and J lost 2 bases. The CDR3 sequence: CASSLSPGEGINTGELFF. CDR3 DNA sequence: TGTGCCAGCAGTTTAAGCCCGGGGGAGGGGATCAACACCGGGGAGCTGTTTTTT.

CDR3 sequence reads: CSVSTDYGYTF. The DNA of the CDR3 is TGCAGTGTTTCGACAGACTATGGCTACACCTTC. The chain recombines TRBV20-1 with TRBJ1-2; D is perhaps TRBD1 (5 bases). V was cut by 7 bases and J by 3 bases, with 9 bases left in between. The CDR3 length is 11 residues. Germline values: CDR1 DFQATT, CDR2 SNEGSKA (reference sequence).

The V and J genes are TRBV7-9 and TRBJ2-3; no clear D. The V gene's germline CDR1 is SEHNR and CDR2 FQNEAQ (reference sequence). With 1 base removed from V and 5 bases from J, the gap between germline ends came to 13 bases. The CDR3 consists of 15 residues. The CDR3 here is CASSLVGISLDTQYF. CDR3 DNA sequence: TGTGCCAGCAGCTTAGTGGGCATATCCCTAGATACGCAGTATTTT.

The chain recombines TRBV27 with TRBJ1-1; TRBD1 matches at 8 bases. Germline values: CDR1 MNHEY, CDR2 SMNVEV (reference sequence). The ends lost 5 bases at V and 1 base at J; junction bases unmatched: 6. This CDR3 is built from 15 residues. CDR3 region: CASSTRQGRNTEAFF. DNA for the CDR3: TGTGCCAGCAGTACCCGACAGGGGCGGAACACTGAAGCTTTCTTT.

V usage is TRBV13 and J usage is TRBJ1-2; 9 nucleotides align to TRBD1. The CDR3 spans 15 residues. The V segment lost 4 bases and the J segment 2 bases; nucleotides outside the gene matches: 5. Germline V gives CDR1 PRHDT, CDR2 FYEKMQ (reference sequence). DNA of the CDR3: TGTGCCAGCAGCTCGTTTGGGACAGGGAACTATGGCTACACCTTC. It specifies CASSSFGTGNYGYTF.

The rearrangement uses TRBV30 and TRBJ2-7; D is unclear. Germline-derived CDR1 and CDR2 are GTSNPN and SVGIG (reference sequence). Trimming removed 4 bases at V and 0 bases at J, with 7 bases between. The CDR3 runs 12 residues. The CDR3 region has the DNA TGTGCCTGGACGGCGGCCTCCTACGAGCAGTACTTC. Its translation is CAWTAASYEQYF. Full variable domain (remainder filled in from reference TRBV30 and TRBJ2-7): SQTIHQWPATLVQPVGSPLSLECTVEGTSNPNLYWYRQAAGRGLQLLFYSVGIGQISSEVPQNLSASRPQDRQFILSSKKLLLSDSGFYLCAWTAASYEQYFGPGTRLTVT.

The J gene is TRBJ2-1, the V gene TRBV28, with TRBD2 matching 7 bases. Looked up from germline, CDR1 is MDHEN and CDR2 is SYDVKM. Trimming took 3 bases from V and 6 from J; bases not matched to a gene: 5. The CDR3 loop spans 14 amino acids. The CDR3 loop is CASSFTTGGNEQFF. The CDR3 DNA follows: TGTGCCAGCAGTTTTACTACGGGAGGCAATGAGCAGTTCTTC.

This chain connects TRBV5-1 to TRBJ2-5; TRBD2 is a possible D gene (6 bases). V was clipped by 6 bases and J by 1 base, with 28 bases between them. This CDR3 comprises 19 residues. Germline V gives CDR1 SGHRS, CDR2 YFSETQ. Here the CDR3 reads CASTSGAGFLIVPQETQYF. In DNA, the CDR3 is TGCGCCAGCACCTCCGGAGCGGGTTTTTTGATCGTACCCCAAGAGACCCAGTACTTC.

V and J are TRBV7-3 and TRBJ1-3; maybe TRBD1 (5 bases). The length of the CDR3 is 14 residues. Germline assignment: CDR1 SGHTA and CDR2 FQGTGA. V lost 2 bases and J lost 8, with 13 bases in between. CDR3 protein: CASSLGAKGDTIYF. The CDR3 nucleotides are TGTGCCAGCAGCTTAGGCGCAAAAGGGGACACCATATATTTT. Looking up the rest from reference TRBV7-3 and TRBJ1-3 gives the full variable domain: GAGVSQTPSNKVTEKGKYVELRCDPISGHTALYWYRQSLGQGPEFLIYFQGTGAADDSGLPNDRFFAVRPEGSVSTLKIQRTERGDSAVYLCASSLGAKGDTIYFGEGSWLTVV.

The chain recombines TRBV27 with TRBJ1-1; tentative D call: TRBD1 (6 bases). Looked up from germline, CDR1 is MNHEY and CDR2 is SMNVEV (reference sequence). CDR3 length: 16 residues. The ends were cut back, 2 bases at V and 0 bases at J, with 13 bases in the middle. CDR3 DNA sequence: TGTGCCAGCAGTTTACGAGGGGGTGACATGAACACTGAAGCTTTCTTT. This sequence encodes CASSLRGGDMNTEAFF.

This chain links TRBV5-1 with TRBJ2-5; 16 bases match TRBD2. The junction had 19 bases not matched to a gene; V was cut back by 0 bases and J by 5 bases. This CDR3 has 22 residues. Germline values: CDR1 SGHRS, CDR2 YFSETQ. The CDR3 nucleotides are TGCGCCAGCAGCTTGGGTCAGGGACTAGCGGGAGGGCCCTCCAGGTCGTGGGAGACCCAGTACTTC. Its translation: CASSLGQGLAGGPSRSWETQYF.

In nucleotides, the CDR3 is TGTGCCAGCAGCTCGACAACTGGGGCCAACGTCCTGACTTTC. Its translation: CASSSTTGANVLTF. The gene calls are TRBV11-2 and TRBJ2-6; the D is unclear. Germline V lookup: CDR1 SGHAT, CDR2 FQNNGV. CDR3 length: 14 amino acids. Trimming removed 4 bases at V and 2 bases at J, with 6 bases between.

The chain combines TRBV7-4 with TRBJ2-7; 9 bases fit TRBD1. The CDR3 consists of 12 residues. Per the germline V gene, CDR1 is SGHVT and CDR2 is SQSDAQ. V lost 6 bases, J lost 6 bases, and 3 bases stayed unmatched. CDR3 residues: CASRDRGFEQYF. The DNA for the CDR3 is TGTGCCAGCAGGGACAGGGGCTTCGAGCAGTACTTC. The variable domain in full, completed from reference TRBV7-4 and TRBJ2-7, reads GAGVSQSPRYKVAKRGRDVALRCDSISGHVTLYWYRQTLGQGSEVLTYSQSDAQRDKSGRPSGRFSAERPERSVSTLKIQRTEQGDSAVYLCASRDRGFEQYFGPGTRLTVT.

V and J are TRBV19 and TRBJ2-1; 8 nucleotides agree with TRBD1. J lost 3 bases, V lost 2 bases, and 3 bases had no gene match. The length of the CDR3 is 15 residues. From germline, CDR1 is LNHDA and CDR2 SQIVND (reference sequence). The CDR3 protein is CASSIPRGHYNEQFF. In DNA form, the CDR3 reads TGTGCCAGTAGTATACCCAGGGGGCACTACAATGAGCAGTTCTTC.